The clone carrying this T cell receptor (beta chain) was observed a few times. Antigen: not known. The CDR3 length is 12 residues. The ends were cut back, 3 bases at V and 8 bases at J, with 8 bases in the middle. The germline CDR1 and CDR2 sequences are SGHAT and FQNNGV. The data belong to a study of post-analysis software for immune sequencing data. The study, taken as a whole, reports: The five TRBV segments detected at higher frequency in patients than in controls included TRBV5-6, TRBV5-1 and TRBV20-1.

Incorporated into the TCR beta cDNA libraries were unique molecular identifiers, which served to reduce PCR and sequencing biases. From the PCR reads, TCRdb called clonotypes with MiXCR, one entry per CDR3 protein. The repertoire has hundreds of thousands of distinct CDR3 sequences, around 27% of them found once; the top ten carry roughly 0.57%. Sequencing was performed on blood. The genes are TRBV11-2 and TRBJ2-1; no reliable D call. The TCR originated in a girl between 10 and 17 years old with multiple sclerosis. The CDR3 DNA follows: TGTGCCAGCAGCTTTGGTCTATATGAGCAGTTCTTC. Its protein is CASSFGLYEQFF.